Below, 5 T cell receptor beta chains from the same sample are listed, as sequenced in a study of cytomegalovirus exposure and HLA in healthy donors. The method was immunoSEQ multiplex PCR; TCRdb's version includes in-frame clones alone and lacks a portion of them. The sample holds 300,000 to 450,000 clones, 86% seen once. The sequenced sample was PBMCs. The origin of the receptors is a woman under 30 in good health and CMV-seronegative.

This sequence joins TRBV30 and TRBJ1-2; D call uncertain. V lost 5 bases and J 8 bases, leaving 18 bases between the germline ends. The CDR3 is made up of 13 amino acids. Germline V gene data show CDR1 as GTSNPN and CDR2 as SVGIG (reference sequence). CDR3 loop: CAWGEPYPSGYTF. The DNA for the CDR3 is TGTGCCTGGGGGGAGCCATACCCGTCGGGCTACACCTTC.

This chain connects TRBV27 to TRBJ2-3; TRBD2 might be the D (6 bases). This CDR3 spans 15 amino acids. V was clipped by 2 bases and J by 6 bases, with 15 bases between them. Germline CDR1 MNHEY, CDR2 SMNVEV (reference sequence). This CDR3 reads CASSLMPGRSDTQYF. The CDR3 DNA reads as TGTGCCAGCAGTTTAATGCCAGGGAGGTCGGATACGCAGTATTTT.

The DNA of the CDR3 is TGTGCCAGCAACCAAGGACTAGTCGGAGATACGCAGTATTTT. It is translated as CASNQGLVGDTQYF. The chain links TRBV27 to TRBJ2-3; 7 positions match TRBD2. Germline CDR1 and CDR2: MNHEY and SMNVEV (reference sequence). V gave up 7 bases and J gave up 5 bases; unmatched junction bases: 9. The CDR3 runs to 14 residues.

The chain joins TRBV9 to TRBJ2-1; 9 bases line up with TRBD2. V gave up 0 bases and J gave up 0 bases; unmatched junction bases: 4. CDR1 is SGDLS, CDR2 YYNGEE, per germline. The CDR3 contains 17 residues. CDR3 coding DNA: TGTGCCAGCAGCGTAGAACTAGCGGGTAGCTCCTACAATGAGCAGTTCTTC. Amino acids: CASSVELAGSSYNEQFF.

V and J are TRBV28 and TRBJ1-5, with unresolved D. V shed 6 bases and J shed 0 bases, with 21 bases lying between them. Germline V gene sequence: CDR1 MDHEN, CDR2 SYDVKM. CDR3 length: 18 residues. For the CDR3, the DNA is TGTGCCAGCAGCCCCGACGTGGTTCGGGGTTATAGCAATCAGCCCCAGCATTTT. Its protein is CASSPDVVRGYSNQPQHF.